Sequencing of this T cell receptor (beta chain) was carried out in a study of blood T cells in healthy people across ages (dated by TCRdb to between 2014 and 2017). Some background on the complete study: In model experiments, roughly one uniquely barcoded TCR beta cDNA molecule per two T cells was captured by template switching. Using deep sequencing normalized with unique cDNA molecular identifiers, the study measured how TCR beta repertoire diversity changes with age. The donors were divided into four age groups: young (average approximately 17 years), middle-aged (roughly 42), aged (approximately 59) and long-lived (nearly 85). Donors of different ages were randomly distributed across sequencing lanes to avoid experimental bias. The study analyzed two additional independent replicas of 1 million unique cDNA reads from the same blood draw for two donors, one aged 18 to 30 and one aged 80 or older.

Library generation was performed with 5' RACE. The run used an Illumina HiSeq 2500. A second roughly 6 to 12 cycle PCR used a sample-barcoded 5' primer and a J-beta primer mix. A template-switch 5' adaptor carrying 12 random nucleotides introduced a unique molecular identifier onto each TCR beta cDNA molecule. Each sample yielded at least 3 million CDR3-containing paired-end reads. First-strand cDNA synthesis was performed from all RNA using the Mint cDNA synthesis kit, with priming by a TRBC-specific oligonucleotide. All cDNA was treated with uracil-DNA glycosylase and then went through a first 18-cycle PCR with the universal primers M1SS and BC2_uni_R. Turning to the authors' computational methods: Normalization of each sample was performed by random selection of 1 million high-quality reads, each carrying a distinct molecular identifier. Instead of being binned into consensus sequences, reads that shared molecular identifiers were thrown out. CDR3 identification, clonotype clustering and error correction used MiTCR with a Q25 quality threshold and the strictest error-elimination algorithm. A nonparametric unseen species model with Euler transformation was used to estimate a lower bound on total TCR beta diversity. TCRdb ran its own pipeline on the public reads, namely fastp trimming at Q25 and MiXCR clone calling, and kept in-frame beta chains. Entries are consolidated by CDR3 protein sequence, retaining the most common genes and DNA. None of the V and J calls come from the authors' own analysis; TCRdb made them. The sample table holds about 1,600,000 distinct CDR3 sequences, of which about 43% were seen once. Together, the top ten hold 7.9% of the sample.

There are a few counts of this clonotype. The antigen it binds to is not known. No base quality values were provided; no much bigger clone lies one nucleotide off. On the study overall, not on this receptor specifically: As age increased, observed TCR beta diversity per million T cells dropped in a roughly linear way, and a significant reduction was already evident by age roughly 40. Total diversity estimates from one million sequenced T cells were considered lower bounds and underestimates. Conclusive comparison of naive and antigen-experienced compartments was prevented by the profiling of bulk unsorted PBMCs. The percentage of naive T cells measured by flow cytometry correlated strongly with observed TCR beta diversity. Compared with the aged group, more naive CD4+ T cells, fewer expanded clones and increased TCR diversity were shown by the long-lived group, suggesting age selection. The CMV infection status of donors was not known, potentially confounding age-related changes in expanded clonotypes.

The donors were 40 or so Caucasian individuals from Russia, aged about 6 to 95 years, who were systemically healthy. Ten milliliters of peripheral blood were drawn from each donor into EDTA-treated Vacutainer tubes. PBMCs were isolated by Ficoll-Paque density-gradient centrifugation, with at least 6 million obtained per sample. Total RNA, at least 6 micrograms per sample, was extracted from PBMCs with Trizol reagent. For every donor, flow cytometry on a PBMC aliquot measured the percentage of naive CD45RAhigh/CD27high T cells. The receptor comes from a woman aged 18-29 years in good health. The sequenced sample consisted of blood.

The nucleotide sequence is TGTGCCAGCAGTCCTAGGGGACAGGGGGGGAGTCAGCCCCAGCATTTT. It encodes CASSPRGQGGSQPQHF. The V and J genes are TRBV12-3 or TRBV12-4 and TRBJ1-5; 11 central nucleotides agree with TRBD1. The junction shows trimming of 5 bases on V and 6 bases on J, and the gene matches do not reach 9 bases of it. There are 16 amino acids in the CDR3, from cysteine to phenylalanine inclusive. The read is trimmed to its CDR3 DNA, 48 bases read in frame from base 1.